The present TCR beta chain was sequenced within a study of cytomegalovirus exposure and HLA in healthy donors. Study-level points and caveats: More clonal expansion characterized HLA-associated TCR beta chains than equally common others in a later analysis. About 87% or about 30% of the time was how often most TCR beta V segments were productive, according to an earlier analysis. Reports showed the classifier diagnosing cytomegalovirus status with high specificity and sensitivity.

On this clone itself: The antigen is undetermined.

Per the germline V gene, CDR1 is LNHDA and CDR2 is SQIVND (reference sequence). CDR3 length: 16 amino acids. V was clipped by 3 bases and J by 2 bases; unmatched bases: 6. This PCR relied on a set of 60 Vbeta primers and 13 Jbeta primers. Some clones are missing from TCRdb's copy, which holds only in-frame ones; the method was immunoSEQ multiplex PCR. Seen here are under 250,000 clones, approximately 82% observed once, and the top ten hold 3% to 4%. The TCR sequence derives from a male donor in good health and CMV-seronegative. The chain has TRBV19 and TRBJ2-7, with 11 bases matching TRBD1. The sequenced material came from PBMCs. CDR3: CASSIQPGQGAYEQYF. CDR3 in DNA: TGTGCCAGTAGTATTCAACCGGGACAGGGGGCCTACGAGCAGTACTTC.